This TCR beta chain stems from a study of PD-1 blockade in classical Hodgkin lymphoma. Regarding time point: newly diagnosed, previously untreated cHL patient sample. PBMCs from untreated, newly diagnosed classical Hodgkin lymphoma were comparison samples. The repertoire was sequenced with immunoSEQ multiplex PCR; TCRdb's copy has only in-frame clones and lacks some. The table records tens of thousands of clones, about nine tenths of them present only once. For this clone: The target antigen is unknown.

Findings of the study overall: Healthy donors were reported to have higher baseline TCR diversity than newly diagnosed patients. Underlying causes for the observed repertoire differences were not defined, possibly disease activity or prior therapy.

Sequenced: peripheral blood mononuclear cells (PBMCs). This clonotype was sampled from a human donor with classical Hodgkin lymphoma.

The DNA of the CDR3 is TGTGCCAGCACCTCCGGGGGCTACAATGAGCAGTTCTTC. Amino acid sequence: CASTSGGYNEQFF. The rearrangement joins TRBV28 to TRBJ2-1, with a weak D call TRBD2 (6 bases). V was trimmed by 7 bases and J by 3 bases, leaving 10 bases between them. CDR1 and CDR2 from the germline V gene are MDHEN and SYDVKM. This CDR3 is 13 amino acids long.